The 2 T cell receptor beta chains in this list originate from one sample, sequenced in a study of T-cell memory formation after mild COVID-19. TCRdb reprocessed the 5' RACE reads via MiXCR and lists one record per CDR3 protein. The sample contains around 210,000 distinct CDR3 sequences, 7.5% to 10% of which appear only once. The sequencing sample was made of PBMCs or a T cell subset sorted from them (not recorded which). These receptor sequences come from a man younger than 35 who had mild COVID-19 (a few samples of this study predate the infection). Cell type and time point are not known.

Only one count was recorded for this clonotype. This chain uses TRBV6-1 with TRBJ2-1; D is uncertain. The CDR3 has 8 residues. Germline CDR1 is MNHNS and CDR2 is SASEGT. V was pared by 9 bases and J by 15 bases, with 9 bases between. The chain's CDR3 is CASSRGFF. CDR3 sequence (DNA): TGTGCCAGTTCTAGAGGGTTCTTC.

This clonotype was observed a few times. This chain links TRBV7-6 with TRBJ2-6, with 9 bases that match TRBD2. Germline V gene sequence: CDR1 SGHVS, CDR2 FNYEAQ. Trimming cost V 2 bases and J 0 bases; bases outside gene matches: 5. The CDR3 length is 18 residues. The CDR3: CASSLRPAGGSGANVLTF. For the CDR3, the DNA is TGTGCCAGCAGCTTACGGCCAGCGGGGGGCTCTGGGGCCAACGTCCTGACTTTC.